The 20 T cell receptor beta chains in this list originate from one sample, sequenced in a study of T cell responses to AZD1222 COVID-19 vaccine. Libraries were prepared by immunoSEQ multiplex PCR; TCRdb keeps only in-frame clonotypes and omits some of them. This sample has 110,000 to 150,000 clones, with about nine tenths found just once. The material sequenced was peripheral blood, taken 28 days after the second AZD1222 dose. All receptors come from an adult who received the AZD1222 COVID-19 vaccine.

J is TRBJ1-1 and V is TRBV2; D gene unclear. V was pared by 5 bases and J by 5 bases, with 15 bases between. The CDR3 has 14 amino acids. Germline V gene sequence: CDR1 SNHLY, CDR2 FYNNEI. The CDR3 loop reads CASSSTRGWTEAFF. In nucleotides, the CDR3 is TGTGCCAGCAGTTCGACTCGGGGTTGGACTGAAGCTTTCTTT.

As DNA, the CDR3 is TGTGCCAGCAGCTTAGTATCCCACGGCGAGCAGTACTTC. This encodes CASSLVSHGEQYF. The rearrangement links TRBV11-3 to TRBJ2-7; D not resolved. CDR1 is SGHNT and CDR2 is YENEEA in the germline V gene. With 1 base removed from V and 6 bases from J, the gap between germline ends came to 10 bases. This CDR3 has 13 residues.

The chain joins TRBV27 to TRBJ2-7; D may be TRBD1 (6 bases). Deletions cut 2 bases from V and 4 bases from J, with 15 bases between. CDR3 length: 15 amino acids. Germline CDR1 is MNHEY and CDR2 is SMNVEV (reference sequence). CDR3 in DNA: TGTGCCAGCAGTTTAAGAGAAGCCAGGGGTTACGAGCAGTACTTC. Translating gives CASSLREARGYEQYF.

The rearrangement uses TRBV11-2 and TRBJ1-1, with D hard to call. Germline CDR1 reads SGHAT; CDR2 reads FQNNGV. V shed 3 bases and J shed 0 bases, with 2 bases lying between them. This CDR3 is built from 12 residues. In nucleotides, the CDR3 is TGTGCCAGCAGCTTTATGAACACTGAAGCTTTCTTT. Translation: CASSFMNTEAFF.

The gene calls are TRBV11-2 and TRBJ1-6; 7 bases fit TRBD1. Per the germline V gene, CDR1 is SGHAT and CDR2 is FQNNGV. The trim removed 2 bases at V and 6 bases at J, leaving 4 bases unmatched. There are 15 residues in the CDR3. The CDR3 nucleotides read TGTGCCAGCAGCTTACAGACAGGGTCTAATTCACCCCTCCACTTT. Its protein product is CASSLQTGSNSPLHF. Based on the CDR3 plus reference TRBV11-2 and TRBJ1-6, the full variable domain is EAGVAQSPRYKIIEKRQSVAFWCNPISGHATLYWYQQILGQGPKLLIQFQNNGVVDDSQLPKDRFSAERLKGVDSTLKIQPAKLEDSAVYLCASSLQTGSNSPLHFGNGTRLTVT.

This CDR3 reads CASSDQGAAGNTIYF. CDR3 bases: TGTGCCAGCAGTGATCAGGGGGCGGCTGGAAACACCATATATTTT. This chain connects TRBV2 to TRBJ1-3; 8 positions agree with TRBD1. Germline assignment: CDR1 SNHLY and CDR2 FYNNEI. The trim removed 3 bases at V and 2 bases at J, leaving 3 bases unmatched. This CDR3 is built from 15 residues.

The V call is TRBV10-2, the J call TRBJ2-3; 12 bases line up with TRBD2. Trimming at V came to 6 bases and at J to 3 bases, leaving 4 bases not matched to a gene. The CDR3 is made up of 15 amino acids. Germline values: CDR1 WSHSY, CDR2 SAAADI. The CDR3 reads CASRAGTSGTDTQYF. The DNA for the CDR3 is TGCGCCAGCAGGGCCGGGACTAGCGGGACAGATACGCAGTATTTT.

CDR3 sequence: CASSFDLRPSTDTQYF. The CDR3 bases are TGCGCCAGCAGCTTTGATCTCAGACCGAGCACAGATACGCAGTATTTT. This chain joins TRBV5-1 and TRBJ2-3; no reliable D call. The CDR3 has 16 amino acids. Germline V gene data show CDR1 as SGHRS and CDR2 as YFSETQ. The V gene lost 2 bases and the J gene lost 0 bases, with 13 bases spanning the gap.

V gene TRBV2 combines with J gene TRBJ2-6, with D unresolved. Germline V lookup: CDR1 SNHLY, CDR2 FYNNEI. V lost 6 bases and J 1 base, leaving 7 bases between the germline ends. The CDR3 covers 14 residues. CDR3 protein: CASSPESGANVLTF. The CDR3 DNA reads as TGTGCCAGCAGCCCAGAATCTGGGGCCAACGTCCTGACTTTC.

The chain links TRBV6-5 to TRBJ1-1; D not certain. Germline V gene lookup returns CDR1 MNHEY and CDR2 SVGAGI. The length of the CDR3 is 13 residues. Deletions cut 8 bases from V and 1 base from J, with 11 bases between. Here the CDR3 DNA reads TGTGCCAGCTCCCGAGTCCGGAACACTGAAGCTTTCTTT. It encodes CASSRVRNTEAFF.

The chain employs TRBV2 and TRBJ1-6; a weak D match, TRBD1 (5 bases). The CDR3 is made up of 13 amino acids. The V gene lost 8 bases and the J gene lost 7 bases, with 12 bases spanning the gap. Looked up from germline, CDR1 is SNHLY and CDR2 is FYNNEI. CDR3 sequence: CASLRTSNSPLHF. The CDR3 DNA reads TGTGCCAGCTTGAGGACAAGCAATTCACCCCTCCACTTT.

V is TRBV7-8 and J is TRBJ1-1, with TRBD1 identical over 9 bases. CDR1 is SGHVS, CDR2 FQNEAQ, per germline. The CDR3 has 17 amino acids. The V segment lost 5 bases and the J segment 1 base; nucleotides outside the gene matches: 11. CDR3: CASSLGTGWSKNTEAFF. The CDR3 DNA sequence: TGTGCCAGCAGCCTAGGGACAGGGTGGTCGAAGAACACTGAAGCTTTCTTT.

Of note for this clone: The junction departs from the called germline gene at one end, perhaps through a read error. CDR3 region: CASSLGDPYYSPLHF. In DNA form, the CDR3 reads TGTGCCAGCAGCTTGGGGGATCCCTATTATTCACCCCTCCACTTT. The J gene is TRBJ1-6, the V gene TRBV7-9; a possible D gene is TRBD1 (5 bases). The CDR3 contains 15 residues. The germline V gene has CDR1 SEHNR and CDR2 FQNEAQ (reference sequence).

The J gene is TRBJ1-5, the V gene TRBV12-3 or TRBV12-4; D may be TRBD1 (5 bases). The V and J ends lost 3 bases and 5 bases respectively, with 8 bases between them. This CDR3 spans 13 amino acids. The CDR3 DNA follows: TGTGCCAGCAGTTTTGGGGGTGATCAGCCCCAGCATTTT. Protein sequence: CASSFGGDQPQHF.

V gene TRBV13 combines with J gene TRBJ2-1, with D possibly being TRBD2 (5 bases). Germline CDR1 is PRHDT and CDR2 is FYEKMQ (reference sequence). This CDR3 region has 13 residues. V was clipped by 5 bases and J by 8 bases, with 13 bases between them. CDR3 loop: CASSPRMRDEQFF. The CDR3 DNA reads as TGTGCCAGCAGCCCGAGGATGAGGGATGAGCAGTTCTTC.

This clone was counted a few times. V usage is TRBV7-6 and J usage is TRBJ2-7; 10 bases line up with TRBD2. Germline trimming cut 2 bases from V and 5 bases from J; bases unmatched to any gene: 9. This CDR3 comprises 16 residues. Looked up from germline, CDR1 is SGHVS and CDR2 is FNYEAQ. CDR3 nucleotides: TGTGCCAGCAGCTTATTCCCCCAAGCGGGGGGGAACGAGCAGTACTTC. This encodes CASSLFPQAGGNEQYF.

The chain is built from TRBV5-4 and TRBJ1-1; D remains unclear. The CDR3 extends over 14 amino acids. V dropped 2 bases and J dropped 1 base, with 9 bases sitting between them. The germline V gene encodes CDR1 SGHNT and CDR2 YYREEE (reference sequence). CDR3 in amino acids: CASSLPGTNTEAFF. CDR3 coding DNA: TGTGCCAGCAGCTTACCGGGAACGAACACTGAAGCTTTCTTT.

V gene TRBV7-6 combines with J gene TRBJ2-7; D gene uncertain. V dropped 0 bases and J dropped 2 bases, with 5 bases sitting between them. The germline CDR1 and CDR2 sequences are SGHVS and FNYEAQ. The CDR3 extends over 13 amino acids. This chain's CDR3 is CASSLAQPYEQYF. In nucleotides, the CDR3 is TGTGCCAGCAGCTTAGCCCAGCCCTACGAGCAGTACTTC.

The rearrangement joins TRBV6-4 to TRBJ1-1, with D perhaps matching TRBD1 (5 bases). CDR1 and CDR2 (germline): MRHNA, SNTAGT. The V end lost 6 bases, the J end lost 4 bases, and 30 bases lay between the germline ends. The CDR3 sequence is 19 residues long. The CDR3 is CASSRVGVGPGPRGTEAFF. The CDR3 bases are TGTGCCAGCAGCCGCGTCGGGGTGGGACCCGGGCCTCGGGGCACTGAAGCTTTCTTT.

The chain links TRBV19 to TRBJ1-1; D ambiguous. V lost 6 bases, J lost 3 bases, and 14 bases lay in between. From germline, CDR1 is LNHDA and CDR2 SQIVND (reference sequence). The length of the CDR3 is 14 residues. In DNA, the CDR3 is TGTGCCAGTAGCGGGGTTGGGAGCTACACTGAAGCTTTCTTT. Its translation is CASSGVGSYTEAFF.